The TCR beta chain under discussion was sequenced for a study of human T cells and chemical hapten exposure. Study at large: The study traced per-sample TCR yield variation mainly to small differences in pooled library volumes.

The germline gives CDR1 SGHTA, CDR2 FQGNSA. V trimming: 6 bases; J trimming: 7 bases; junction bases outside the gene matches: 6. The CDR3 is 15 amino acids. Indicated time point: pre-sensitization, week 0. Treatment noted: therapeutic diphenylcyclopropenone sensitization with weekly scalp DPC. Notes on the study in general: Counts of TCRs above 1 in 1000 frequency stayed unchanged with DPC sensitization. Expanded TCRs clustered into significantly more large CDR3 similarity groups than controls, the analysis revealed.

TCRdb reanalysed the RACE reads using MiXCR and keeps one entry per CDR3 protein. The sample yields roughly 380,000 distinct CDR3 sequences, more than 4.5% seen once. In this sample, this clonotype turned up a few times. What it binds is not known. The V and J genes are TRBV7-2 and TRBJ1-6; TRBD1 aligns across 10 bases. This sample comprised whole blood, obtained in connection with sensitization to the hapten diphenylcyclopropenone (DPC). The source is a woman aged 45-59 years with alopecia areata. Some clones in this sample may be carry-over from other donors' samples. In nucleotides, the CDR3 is TGTGCCAGCAGACCCGGACAGGGGGACAATTCACCCCTCCACTTT. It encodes CASRPGQGDNSPLHF.